The clone carrying this T cell receptor beta chain was seen only once. The sample is drawn from a study of sequential checkpoint blockade in melanoma. In the study overall: Arm A got nivolumab then ipilimumab; arm B the reverse, 1:1. Maintenance nivolumab came after either treatment sequence.

The treatment denotes: randomized to nivolumab then ipilimumab (arm A) or the reverse (arm B). DNA-damaging chemotherapy had not been given to any patient beforehand. PBMC sorting kept live CD3+CD8+ cells without CD19 or CD56. Measured with immunoSEQ multiplex PCR; TCRdb has only the in-frame clones, and not every one. The sample consists of some 10,000 clones, around 84% of them appearing once. The CDR3 contains 15 residues. V was pared by 3 bases and J by 1 base, with 12 bases between. Germline CDR1 MDHEN, CDR2 SYDVKM. Material: CD8+ T cells sorted from blood (inferred from file names), obtained from a patient given nivolumab and ipilimumab in sequence. The TCR originated in a human donor with melanoma. The rearrangement joins TRBV28 to TRBJ2-5; D perhaps matches TRBD2 (5 bases). CDR3 sequence reads: CASSFPPDFQETQYF. The DNA for the CDR3 is TGTGCCAGCAGTTTCCCCCCGGACTTCCAAGAGACCCAGTACTTC.